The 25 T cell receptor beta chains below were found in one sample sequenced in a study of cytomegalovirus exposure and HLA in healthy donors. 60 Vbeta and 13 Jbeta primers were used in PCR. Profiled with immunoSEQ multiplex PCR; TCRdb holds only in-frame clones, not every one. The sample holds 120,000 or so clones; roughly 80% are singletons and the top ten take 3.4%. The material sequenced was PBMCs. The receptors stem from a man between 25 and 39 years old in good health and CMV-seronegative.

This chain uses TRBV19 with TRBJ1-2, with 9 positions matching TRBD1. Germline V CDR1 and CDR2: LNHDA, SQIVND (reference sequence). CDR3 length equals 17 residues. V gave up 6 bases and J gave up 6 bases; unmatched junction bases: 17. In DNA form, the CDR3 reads TGTGCCAGTAGATTACAGGGGGCGCCCCCATTAAAGGATGGCTACACCTTC. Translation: CASRLQGAPPLKDGYTF.

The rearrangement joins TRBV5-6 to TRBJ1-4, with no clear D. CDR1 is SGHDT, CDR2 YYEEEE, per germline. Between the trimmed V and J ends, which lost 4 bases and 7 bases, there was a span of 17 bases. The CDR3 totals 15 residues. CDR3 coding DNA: TGTGCCAGCAGCCCGGCGACTGGAGGCGGTGAAAAACTGTTTTTT. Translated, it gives CASSPATGGGEKLFF.

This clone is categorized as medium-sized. The CDR3 sequence is CASSTWGGLSTGELFF. In nucleotides, the CDR3 is TGTGCCAGCAGTACTTGGGGAGGGCTTAGCACCGGGGAGCTGTTTTTT. This chain links TRBV27 with TRBJ2-2; 7 bases agree with TRBD2. V shed 5 bases and J 4 bases; nucleotides not matched to a gene: 10. Germline V lookup: CDR1 MNHEY, CDR2 SMNVEV (reference sequence). The CDR3 is 16 residues long.

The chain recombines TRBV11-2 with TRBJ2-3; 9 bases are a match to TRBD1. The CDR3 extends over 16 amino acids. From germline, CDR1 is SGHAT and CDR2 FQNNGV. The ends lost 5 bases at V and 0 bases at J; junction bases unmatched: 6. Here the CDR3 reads CASSARTGVSTDTQYF. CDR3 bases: TGTGCCAGCAGCGCGAGGACAGGGGTTAGCACAGATACGCAGTATTTT.

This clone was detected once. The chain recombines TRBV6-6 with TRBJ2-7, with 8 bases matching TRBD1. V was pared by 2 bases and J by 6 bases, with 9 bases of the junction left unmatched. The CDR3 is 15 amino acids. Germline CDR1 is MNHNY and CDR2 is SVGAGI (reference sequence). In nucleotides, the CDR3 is TGTGCCAGCAGTTACCCTGGACAGGGTGCAAGCGAGCAGTACTTC. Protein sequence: CASSYPGQGASEQYF.

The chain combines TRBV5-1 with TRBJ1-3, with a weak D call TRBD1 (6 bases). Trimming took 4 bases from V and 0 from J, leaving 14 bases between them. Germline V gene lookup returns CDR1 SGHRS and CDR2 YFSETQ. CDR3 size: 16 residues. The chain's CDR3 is CASSVNTGTSGNTIYF. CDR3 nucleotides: TGCGCCAGCAGCGTGAATACAGGGACCTCTGGAAACACCATATATTTT.

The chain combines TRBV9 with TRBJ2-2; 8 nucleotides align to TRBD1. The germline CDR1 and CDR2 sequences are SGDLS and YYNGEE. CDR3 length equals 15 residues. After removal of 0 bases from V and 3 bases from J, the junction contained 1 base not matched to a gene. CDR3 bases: TGTGCCAGCAGCGTAGGACAGGGGTACACCGGGGAGCTGTTTTTT. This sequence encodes CASSVGQGYTGELFF.

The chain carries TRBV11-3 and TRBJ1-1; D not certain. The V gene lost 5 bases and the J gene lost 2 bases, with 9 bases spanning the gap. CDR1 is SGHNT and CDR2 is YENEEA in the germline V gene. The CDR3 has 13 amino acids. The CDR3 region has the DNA TGTGCCAGCAGCCCCGGTCGAAACACTGAAGCTTTCTTT. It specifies CASSPGRNTEAFF. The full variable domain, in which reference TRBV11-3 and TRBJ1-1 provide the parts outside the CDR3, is EAGVVQSPRYKIIEKKQPVAFWCNPISGHNTLYWYLQNLGQGPELLIRYENEEAVDDSQLPKDRFSAERLKGVDSTLKIQPAELGDSAVYLCASSPGRNTEAFFGQGTRLTVV.

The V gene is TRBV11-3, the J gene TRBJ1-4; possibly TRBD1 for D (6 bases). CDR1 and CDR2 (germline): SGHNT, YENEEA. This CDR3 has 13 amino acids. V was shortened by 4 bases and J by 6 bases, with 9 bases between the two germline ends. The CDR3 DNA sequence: TGTGCCAGCAGCTCTAGGACAGATGAAAAACTGTTTTTT. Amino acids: CASSSRTDEKLFF.

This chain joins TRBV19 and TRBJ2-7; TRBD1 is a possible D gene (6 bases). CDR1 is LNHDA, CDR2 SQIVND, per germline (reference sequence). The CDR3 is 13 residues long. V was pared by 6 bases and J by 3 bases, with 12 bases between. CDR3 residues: CASRPQGFYEQYF. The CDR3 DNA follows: TGTGCCAGTAGGCCGCAGGGGTTCTACGAGCAGTACTTC.

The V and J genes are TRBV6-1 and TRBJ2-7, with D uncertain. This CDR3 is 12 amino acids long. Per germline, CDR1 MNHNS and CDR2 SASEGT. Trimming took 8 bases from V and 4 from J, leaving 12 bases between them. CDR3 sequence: CASDMTTYEQYF. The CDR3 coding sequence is TGTGCCAGCGATATGACAACATACGAGCAGTACTTC.

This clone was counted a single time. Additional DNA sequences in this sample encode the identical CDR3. CDR3 sequence (DNA): TGTGCCAGCAGTAACAGCTACGAGCAGTACTTC. Its translation: CASSNSYEQYF. This chain uses TRBV6-1 with TRBJ2-7; no definite D call. This CDR3 has 11 amino acids. The V end was cut by 5 bases, the J end by 3 bases, with 5 bases between. The V gene's germline CDR1 is MNHNS and CDR2 SASEGT.

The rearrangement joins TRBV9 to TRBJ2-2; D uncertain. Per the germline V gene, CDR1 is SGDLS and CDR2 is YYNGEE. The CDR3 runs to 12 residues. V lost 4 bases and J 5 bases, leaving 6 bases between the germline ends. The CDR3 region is CASSPLTGELFF. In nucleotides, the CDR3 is TGTGCCAGCAGCCCTTTGACCGGGGAGCTGTTTTTT.

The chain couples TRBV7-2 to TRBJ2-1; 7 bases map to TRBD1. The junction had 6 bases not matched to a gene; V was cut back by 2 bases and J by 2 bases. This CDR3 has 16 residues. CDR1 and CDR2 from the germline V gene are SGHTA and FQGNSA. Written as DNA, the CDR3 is TGTGCCAGCAGCTTATCAGGGGGAGTGGCCTACAATGAGCAGTTCTTC. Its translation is CASSLSGGVAYNEQFF.

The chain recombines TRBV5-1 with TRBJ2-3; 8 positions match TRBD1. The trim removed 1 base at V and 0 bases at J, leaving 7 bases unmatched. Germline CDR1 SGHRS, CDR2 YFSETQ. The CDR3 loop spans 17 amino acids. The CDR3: CASSLTGQGASTDTQYF. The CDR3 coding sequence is TGCGCCAGCAGCTTGACCGGACAGGGTGCTAGCACAGATACGCAGTATTTT.

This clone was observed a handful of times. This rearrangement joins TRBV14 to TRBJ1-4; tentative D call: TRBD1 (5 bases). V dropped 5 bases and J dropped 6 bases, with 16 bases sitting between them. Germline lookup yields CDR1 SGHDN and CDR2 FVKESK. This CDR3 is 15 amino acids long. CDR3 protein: CASSVTGTADEKLFF. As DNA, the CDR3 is TGTGCCAGCAGCGTAACCGGGACTGCCGATGAAAAACTGTTTTTT.

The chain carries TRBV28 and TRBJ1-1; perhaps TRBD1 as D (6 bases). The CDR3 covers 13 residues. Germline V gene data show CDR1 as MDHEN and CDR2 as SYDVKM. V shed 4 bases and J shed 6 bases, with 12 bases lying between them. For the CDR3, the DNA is TGTGCCAGCAGTTCCGAGACAGGCGCTGAAGCTTTCTTT. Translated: CASSSETGAEAFF. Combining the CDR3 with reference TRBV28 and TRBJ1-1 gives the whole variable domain DVKVTQSSRYLVKRTGEKVFLECVQDMDHENMFWYRQDPGLGLRLIYFSYDVKMKEKGDIPEGYSVSREKKERFSLILESASTNQTSMYLCASSSETGAEAFFGQGTRLTVV.

CDR3 loop: CASSLMATTEAFF. The DNA of the CDR3 is TGCGCCAGCAGCTTGATGGCCACCACTGAAGCTTTCTTT. The V call is TRBV5-1, the J call TRBJ1-1; D not resolved. Germline CDR1 SGHRS, CDR2 YFSETQ. The ends were cut back, 1 base at V and 4 bases at J, with 8 bases in the middle. This CDR3 has 13 amino acids.

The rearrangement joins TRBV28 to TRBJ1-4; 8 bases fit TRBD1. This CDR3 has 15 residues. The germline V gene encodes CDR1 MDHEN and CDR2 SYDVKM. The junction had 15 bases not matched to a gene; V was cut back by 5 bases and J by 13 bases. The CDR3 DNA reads TGTGCCAGCAGTAAACTGACTTTGGACAGGGATAGACTGTTTTTT. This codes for CASSKLTLDRDRLFF.

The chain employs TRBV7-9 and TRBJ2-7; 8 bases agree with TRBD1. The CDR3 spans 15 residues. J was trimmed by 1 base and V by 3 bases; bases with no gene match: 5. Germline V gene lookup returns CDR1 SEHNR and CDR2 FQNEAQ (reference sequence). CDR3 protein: CASSFFQGASYEQYF. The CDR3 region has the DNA TGTGCCAGCAGCTTCTTTCAGGGGGCATCCTACGAGCAGTACTTC.

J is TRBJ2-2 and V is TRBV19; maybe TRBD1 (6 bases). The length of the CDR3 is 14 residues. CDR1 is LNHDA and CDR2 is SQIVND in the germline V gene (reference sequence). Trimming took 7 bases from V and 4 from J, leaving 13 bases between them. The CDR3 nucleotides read TGTGCCAGTAAACAGGGACATGGCACCGGGGAGCTGTTTTTT. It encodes CASKQGHGTGELFF.

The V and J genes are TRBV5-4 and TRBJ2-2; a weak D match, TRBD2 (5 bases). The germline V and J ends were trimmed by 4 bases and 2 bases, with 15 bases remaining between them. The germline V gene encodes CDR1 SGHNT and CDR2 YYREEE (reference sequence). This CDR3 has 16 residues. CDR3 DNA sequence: TGTGCCAGCAGCGGAACCGGGAAGCCTAACACCGGGGAGCTGTTTTTT. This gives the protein CASSGTGKPNTGELFF.

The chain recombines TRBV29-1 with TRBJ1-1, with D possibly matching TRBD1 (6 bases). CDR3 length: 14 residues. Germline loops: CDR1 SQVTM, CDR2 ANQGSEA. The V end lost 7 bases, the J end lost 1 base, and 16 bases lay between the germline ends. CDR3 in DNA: TGCAGCGGTACTAGGGGACACTCGAACACTGAAGCTTTCTTT. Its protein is CSGTRGHSNTEAFF.

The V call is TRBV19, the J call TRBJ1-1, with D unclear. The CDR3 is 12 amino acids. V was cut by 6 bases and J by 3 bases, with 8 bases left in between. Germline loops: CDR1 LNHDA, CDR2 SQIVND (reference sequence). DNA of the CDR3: TGTGCCAGTAGGCACAGCTACACTGAAGCTTTCTTT. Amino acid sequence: CASRHSYTEAFF.

The DNA of the CDR3 is TGTGCCAGCATTCTCGGGACTAGCGGTTCCACGCAGTATTTT. Its translation is CASILGTSGSTQYF. The chain has TRBV6-1 and TRBJ2-3; 11 positions match TRBD2. Trimming took 7 bases from V and 9 from J; bases not matched to a gene: 9. This CDR3 comprises 14 residues. Germline-derived CDR1 and CDR2 are MNHNS and SASEGT.